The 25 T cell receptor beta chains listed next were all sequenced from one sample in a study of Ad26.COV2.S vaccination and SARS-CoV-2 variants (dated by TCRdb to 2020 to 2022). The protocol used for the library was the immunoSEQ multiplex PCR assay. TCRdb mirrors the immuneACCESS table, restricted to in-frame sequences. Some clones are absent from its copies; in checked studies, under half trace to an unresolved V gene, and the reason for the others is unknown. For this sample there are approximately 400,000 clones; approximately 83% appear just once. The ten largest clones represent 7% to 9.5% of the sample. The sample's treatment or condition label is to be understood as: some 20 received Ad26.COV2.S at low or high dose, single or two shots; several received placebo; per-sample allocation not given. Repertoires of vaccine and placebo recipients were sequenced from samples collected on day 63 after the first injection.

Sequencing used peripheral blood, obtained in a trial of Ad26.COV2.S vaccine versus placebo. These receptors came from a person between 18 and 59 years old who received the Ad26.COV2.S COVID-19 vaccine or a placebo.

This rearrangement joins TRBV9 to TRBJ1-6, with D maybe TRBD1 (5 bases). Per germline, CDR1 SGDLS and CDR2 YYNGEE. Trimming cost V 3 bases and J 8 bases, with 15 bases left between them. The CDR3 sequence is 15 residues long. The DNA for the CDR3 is TGTGCCAGCAGCGGAGGGACGATCCTCTATTCACCCCTCCACTTT. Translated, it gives CASSGGTILYSPLHF.

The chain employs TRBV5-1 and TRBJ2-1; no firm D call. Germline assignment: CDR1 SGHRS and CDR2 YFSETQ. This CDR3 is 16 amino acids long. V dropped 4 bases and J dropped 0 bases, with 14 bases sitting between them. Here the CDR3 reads CASSGSGLSSYNEQFF. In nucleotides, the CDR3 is TGCGCCAGCAGCGGAAGTGGGCTGAGCTCCTACAATGAGCAGTTCTTC.

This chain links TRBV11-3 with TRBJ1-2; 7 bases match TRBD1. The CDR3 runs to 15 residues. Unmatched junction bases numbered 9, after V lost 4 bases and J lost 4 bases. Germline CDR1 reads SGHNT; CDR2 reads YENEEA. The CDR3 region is CASSSRTGAIYGYTF. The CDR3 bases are TGTGCCAGCAGCTCCAGGACAGGAGCTATCTATGGCTACACCTTC.

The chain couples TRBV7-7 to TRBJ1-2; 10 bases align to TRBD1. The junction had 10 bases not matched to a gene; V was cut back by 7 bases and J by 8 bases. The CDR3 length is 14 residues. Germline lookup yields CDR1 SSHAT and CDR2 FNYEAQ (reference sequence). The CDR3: CASNVRQGAGGYTF. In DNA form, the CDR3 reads TGTGCCAGCAACGTCCGACAGGGGGCCGGGGGCTACACCTTC.

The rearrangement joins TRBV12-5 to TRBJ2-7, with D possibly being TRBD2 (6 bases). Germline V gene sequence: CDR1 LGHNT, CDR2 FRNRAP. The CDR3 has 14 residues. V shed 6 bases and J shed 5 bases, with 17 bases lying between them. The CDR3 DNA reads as TGTGCTAGTGGGCGGGACTCCTCGCTGGACGAGCAGTACTTC. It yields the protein CASGRDSSLDEQYF.

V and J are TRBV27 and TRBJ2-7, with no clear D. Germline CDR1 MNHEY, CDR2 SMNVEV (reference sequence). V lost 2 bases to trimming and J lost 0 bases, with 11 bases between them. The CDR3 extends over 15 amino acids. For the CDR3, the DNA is TGTGCCAGCAGTTTACGGACGGTTGGCTCCTACGAGCAGTACTTC. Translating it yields CASSLRTVGSYEQYF.

The CDR3 DNA reads TGTGCTAGTGGTTTGGTACGTTACATGGAGCAGTTCTTC. It translates to CASGLVRYMEQFF. This rearrangement joins TRBV12-5 to TRBJ2-1, with unresolved D. This CDR3 is built from 13 residues. V was trimmed by 0 bases and J by 10 bases, leaving 10 bases between them. The germline gives CDR1 LGHNT, CDR2 FRNRAP.

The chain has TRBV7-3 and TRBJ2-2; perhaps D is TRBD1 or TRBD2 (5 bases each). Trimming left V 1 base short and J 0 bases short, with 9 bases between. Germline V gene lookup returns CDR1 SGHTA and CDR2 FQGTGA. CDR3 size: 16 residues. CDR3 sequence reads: CASSLRGASNTGELFF. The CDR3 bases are TGTGCCAGCAGCTTAAGAGGGGCCTCGAACACCGGGGAGCTGTTTTTT.

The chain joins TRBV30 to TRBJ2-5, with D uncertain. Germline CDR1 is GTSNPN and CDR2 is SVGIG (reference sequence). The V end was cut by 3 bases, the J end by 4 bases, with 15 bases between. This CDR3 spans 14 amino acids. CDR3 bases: TGTGCCTGGAGGCAAGTAGAGCTGTCAGAGACCCAGTACTTC. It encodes CAWRQVELSETQYF. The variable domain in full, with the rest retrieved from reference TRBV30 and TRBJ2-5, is SQTIHQWPATLVQPVGSPLSLECTVEGTSNPNLYWYRQAAGRGLQLLFYSVGIGQISSEVPQNLSASRPQDRQFILSSKKLLLSDSGFYLCAWRQVELSETQYFGPGTRLLVL.

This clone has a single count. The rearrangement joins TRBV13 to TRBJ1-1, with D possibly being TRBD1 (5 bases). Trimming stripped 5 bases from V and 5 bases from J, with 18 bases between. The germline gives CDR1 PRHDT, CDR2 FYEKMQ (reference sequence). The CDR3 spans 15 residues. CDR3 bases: TGTGCCAGCAGCCAGAAGGGGAGGGTGAGAACTGAAGCTTTCTTT. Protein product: CASSQKGRVRTEAFF. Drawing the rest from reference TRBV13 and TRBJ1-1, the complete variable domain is AAGVIQSPRHLIKEKRETATLKCYPIPRHDTVYWYQQGPGQDPQFLISFYEKMQSDKGSIPDRFSAQQFSDYHSELNMSSLELGDSALYFCASSQKGRVRTEAFFGQGTRLTVV.

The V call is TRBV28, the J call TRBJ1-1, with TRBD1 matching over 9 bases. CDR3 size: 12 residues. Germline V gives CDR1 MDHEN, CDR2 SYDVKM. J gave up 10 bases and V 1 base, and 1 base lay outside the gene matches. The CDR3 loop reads CASSLLTGGAFF. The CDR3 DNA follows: TGTGCCAGCAGTTTATTGACAGGGGGAGCTTTCTTT. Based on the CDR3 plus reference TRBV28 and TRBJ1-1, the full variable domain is DVKVTQSSRYLVKRTGEKVFLECVQDMDHENMFWYRQDPGLGLRLIYFSYDVKMKEKGDIPEGYSVSREKKERFSLILESASTNQTSMYLCASSLLTGGAFFGQGTRLTVV.

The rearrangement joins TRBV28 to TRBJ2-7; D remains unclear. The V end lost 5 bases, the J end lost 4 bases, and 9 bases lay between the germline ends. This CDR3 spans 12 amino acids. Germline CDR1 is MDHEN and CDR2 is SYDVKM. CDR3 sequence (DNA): TGTGCCAGCAGTCCGAGCTATTACGAGCAGTACTTC. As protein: CASSPSYYEQYF.

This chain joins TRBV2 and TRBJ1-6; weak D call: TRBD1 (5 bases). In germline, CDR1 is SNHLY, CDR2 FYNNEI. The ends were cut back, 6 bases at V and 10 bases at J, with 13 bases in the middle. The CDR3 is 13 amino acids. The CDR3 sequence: CASSGAEGSPLHF. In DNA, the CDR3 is TGTGCCAGCAGCGGGGCCGAGGGCTCACCCCTCCACTTT.

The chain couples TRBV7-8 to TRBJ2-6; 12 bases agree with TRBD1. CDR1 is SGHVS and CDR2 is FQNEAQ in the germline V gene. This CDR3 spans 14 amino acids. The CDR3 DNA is TGTGCAACCCTTCGGGACAGGGGGCGGCGCGTCCTGACTTTC. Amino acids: CATLRDRGRRVLTF.

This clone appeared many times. This chain's CDR3 is CASSWTGWADTQYF. DNA of the CDR3: TGTGCCAGTAGCTGGACAGGATGGGCAGATACGCAGTATTTT. The chain couples TRBV19 to TRBJ2-3; 7 nucleotides match TRBD1. The V gene's germline CDR1 is LNHDA and CDR2 SQIVND (reference sequence). After removal of 6 bases from V and 4 bases from J, the junction contained 7 bases not matched to a gene. This CDR3 has 14 amino acids.

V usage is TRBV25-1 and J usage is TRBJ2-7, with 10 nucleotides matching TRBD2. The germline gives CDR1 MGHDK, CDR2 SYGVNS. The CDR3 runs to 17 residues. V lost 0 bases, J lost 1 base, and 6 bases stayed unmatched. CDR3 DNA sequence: TGTGCCAGCAGTGAATACCCGACTAGCGGGCGGTCCTACGAGCAGTACTTC. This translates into CASSEYPTSGRSYEQYF.

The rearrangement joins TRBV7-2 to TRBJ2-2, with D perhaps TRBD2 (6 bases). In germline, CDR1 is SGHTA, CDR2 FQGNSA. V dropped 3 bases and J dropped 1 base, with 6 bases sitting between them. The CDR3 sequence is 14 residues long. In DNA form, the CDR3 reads TGTGCCAGCAGCTTGGGGGGGAACACCGGGGAGCTGTTTTTT. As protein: CASSLGGNTGELFF.

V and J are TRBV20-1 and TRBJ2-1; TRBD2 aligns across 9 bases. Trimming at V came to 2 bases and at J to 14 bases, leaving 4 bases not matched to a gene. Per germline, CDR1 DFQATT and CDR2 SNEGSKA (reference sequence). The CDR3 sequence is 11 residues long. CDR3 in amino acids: CSARLGTSKFF. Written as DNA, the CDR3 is TGCAGTGCTAGACTCGGGACTAGCAAGTTCTTC.

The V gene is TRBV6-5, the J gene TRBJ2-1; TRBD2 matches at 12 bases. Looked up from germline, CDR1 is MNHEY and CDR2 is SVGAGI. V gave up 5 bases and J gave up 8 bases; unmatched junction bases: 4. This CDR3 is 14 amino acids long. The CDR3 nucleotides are TGTGCCAGCAGTCGACTAGCGGGAGTATATGAGCAGTTCTTC. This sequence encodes CASSRLAGVYEQFF.

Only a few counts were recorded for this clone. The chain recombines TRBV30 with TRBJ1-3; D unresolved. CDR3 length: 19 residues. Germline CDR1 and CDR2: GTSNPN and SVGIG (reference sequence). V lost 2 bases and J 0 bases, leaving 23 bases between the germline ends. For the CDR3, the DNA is TGTGCCTGGAGTCCTTCGAGGACGGACCTCCGGAGCTCTGGAAACACCATATATTTT. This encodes CAWSPSRTDLRSSGNTIYF.

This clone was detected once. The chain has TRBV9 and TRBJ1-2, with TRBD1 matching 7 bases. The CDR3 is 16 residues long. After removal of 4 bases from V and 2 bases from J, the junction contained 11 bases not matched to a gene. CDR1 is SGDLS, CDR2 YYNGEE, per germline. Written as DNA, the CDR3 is TGTGCCAGCAGCCTCGACCCCGGGACAGAAAACTATGGCTACACCTTC. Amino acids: CASSLDPGTENYGYTF.

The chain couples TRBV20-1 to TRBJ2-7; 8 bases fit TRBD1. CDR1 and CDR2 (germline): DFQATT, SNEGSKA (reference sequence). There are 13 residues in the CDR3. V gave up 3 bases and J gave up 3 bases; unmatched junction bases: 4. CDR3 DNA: TGCAGTGCTAGTAGGGGGACAGGCTACGAGCAGTACTTC. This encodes CSASRGTGYEQYF.

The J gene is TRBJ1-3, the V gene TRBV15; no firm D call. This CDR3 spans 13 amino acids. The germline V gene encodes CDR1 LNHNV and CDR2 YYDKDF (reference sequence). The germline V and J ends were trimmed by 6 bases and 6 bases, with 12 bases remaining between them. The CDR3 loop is CATRQAAQNTIYF. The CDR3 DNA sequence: TGTGCCACCAGGCAGGCAGCTCAAAACACCATATATTTT. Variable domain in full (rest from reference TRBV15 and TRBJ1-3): DAMVIQNPRYQVTQFGKPVTLSCSQTLNHNVMYWYQQKSSQAPKLLFHYYDKDFNNEADTPDNFQSRRPNTSFCFLDIRSPGLGDTAMYLCATRQAAQNTIYFGEGSWLTVV.

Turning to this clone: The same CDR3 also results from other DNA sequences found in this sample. In DNA form, the CDR3 reads TGTGCCAGCTCACCTACAGGGAACACTGAAGCTTTCTTT. The encoded protein is CASSPTGNTEAFF. The chain recombines TRBV18 with TRBJ1-1, with a possible D match to TRBD1 (5 bases). The CDR3 extends over 13 amino acids. CDR1 and CDR2 (germline): KGHSH, LQKENI. V lost 3 bases and J 1 base, leaving 6 bases between the germline ends. Full variable domain (outside the CDR3, taken from reference TRBV18 and TRBJ1-1): NAGVMQNPRHLVRRRGQEARLRCSPMKGHSHVYWYRQLPEEGLKFMVYLQKENIIDESGMPKERFSAEFPKEGPSILRIQQVVRGDSAAYFCASSPTGNTEAFFGQGTRLTVV.

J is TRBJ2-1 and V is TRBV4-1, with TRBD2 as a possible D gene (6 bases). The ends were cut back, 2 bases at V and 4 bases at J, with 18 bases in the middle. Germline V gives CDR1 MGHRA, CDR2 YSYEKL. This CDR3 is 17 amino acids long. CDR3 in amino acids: CASSQPGMRLDYNEQFF. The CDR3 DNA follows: TGCGCCAGCAGCCAACCAGGGATGCGACTAGATTACAATGAGCAGTTCTTC.